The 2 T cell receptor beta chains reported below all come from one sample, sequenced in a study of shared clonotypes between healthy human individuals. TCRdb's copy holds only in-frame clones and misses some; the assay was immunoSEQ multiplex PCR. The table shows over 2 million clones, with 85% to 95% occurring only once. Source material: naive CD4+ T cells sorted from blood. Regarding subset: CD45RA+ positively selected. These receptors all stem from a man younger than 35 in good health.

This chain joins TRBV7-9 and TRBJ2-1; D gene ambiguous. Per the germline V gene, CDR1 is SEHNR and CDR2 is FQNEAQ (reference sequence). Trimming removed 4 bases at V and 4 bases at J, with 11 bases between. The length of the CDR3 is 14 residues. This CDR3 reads CASSSAVGYNEQFF. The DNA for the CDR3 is TGTGCCAGCAGCTCCGCGGTGGGTTACAATGAGCAGTTCTTC.

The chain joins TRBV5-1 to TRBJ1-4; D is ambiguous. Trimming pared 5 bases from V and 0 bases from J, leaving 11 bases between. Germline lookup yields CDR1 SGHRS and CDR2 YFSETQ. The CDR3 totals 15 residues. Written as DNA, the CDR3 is TGCGCCAGCAGGGGGAACACCGCAACTAATGAAAAACTGTTTTTT. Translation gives CASRGNTATNEKLFF.